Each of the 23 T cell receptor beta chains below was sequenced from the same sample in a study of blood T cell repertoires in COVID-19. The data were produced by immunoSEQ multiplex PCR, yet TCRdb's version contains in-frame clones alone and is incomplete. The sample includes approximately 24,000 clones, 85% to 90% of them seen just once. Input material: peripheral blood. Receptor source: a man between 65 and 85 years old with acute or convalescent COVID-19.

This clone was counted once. The DNA for the CDR3 is TGTGCCAGCAGTTTAGAGCGTGGAGATACGCAGTATTTT. Protein product: CASSLERGDTQYF. This rearrangement joins TRBV12-3 or TRBV12-4 to TRBJ2-3, with D unclear. Trimming stripped 1 base from V and 5 bases from J, with 7 bases between. The CDR3 extends over 13 amino acids.

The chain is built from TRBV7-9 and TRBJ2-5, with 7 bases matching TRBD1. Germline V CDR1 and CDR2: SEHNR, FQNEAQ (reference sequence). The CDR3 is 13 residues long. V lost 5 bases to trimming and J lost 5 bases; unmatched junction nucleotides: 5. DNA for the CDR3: TGTGCCAGCAGCCCGAGGGGGCATGAGACCCAGTACTTC. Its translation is CASSPRGHETQYF. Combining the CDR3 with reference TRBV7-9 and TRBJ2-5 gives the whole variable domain DTGVSQNPRHKITKRGQNVTFRCDPISEHNRLYWYRQTLGQGPEFLTYFQNEAQLEKSRLLSDRFSAERPKGSFSTLEIQRTEQGDSAMYLCASSPRGHETQYFGPGTRLLVL.

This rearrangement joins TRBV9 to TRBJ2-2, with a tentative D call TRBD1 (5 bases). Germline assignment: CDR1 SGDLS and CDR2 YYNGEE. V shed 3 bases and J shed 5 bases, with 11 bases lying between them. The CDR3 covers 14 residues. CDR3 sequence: CASSALTATGELFF. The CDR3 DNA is TGTGCCAGCAGCGCCCTGACAGCGACCGGGGAGCTGTTTTTT.

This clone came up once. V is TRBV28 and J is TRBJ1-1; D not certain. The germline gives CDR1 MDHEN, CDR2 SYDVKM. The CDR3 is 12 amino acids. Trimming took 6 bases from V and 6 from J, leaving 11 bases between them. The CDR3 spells CASRTGSAEAFF. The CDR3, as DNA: TGTGCCAGCAGGACTGGATCGGCTGAAGCTTTCTTT.

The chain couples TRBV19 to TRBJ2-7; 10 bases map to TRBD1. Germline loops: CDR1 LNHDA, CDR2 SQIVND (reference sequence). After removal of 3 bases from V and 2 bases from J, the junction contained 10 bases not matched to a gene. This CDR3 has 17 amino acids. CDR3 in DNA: TGTGCCAGTAGTATCCGTCCCGGGACAGGGGAACCCTACGAGCAGTACTTC. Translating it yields CASSIRPGTGEPYEQYF.

The CDR3 DNA reads as TGCAGCGCCCAGGAGGGGCTGAACTATGGCTACACCTTC. Encoded protein: CSAQEGLNYGYTF. The V and J genes are TRBV29-1 and TRBJ1-2; D is possibly TRBD1 (5 bases). Trimming took off 7 bases at V and 2 bases at J, with 14 bases between the two ends. Germline V lookup: CDR1 SQVTM, CDR2 ANQGSEA. This CDR3 has 13 amino acids.

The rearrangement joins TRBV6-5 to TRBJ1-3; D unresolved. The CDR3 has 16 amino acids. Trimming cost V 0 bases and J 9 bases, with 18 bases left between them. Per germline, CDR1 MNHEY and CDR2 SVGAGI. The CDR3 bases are TGTGCCAGCAGTTACTCGAACAGATTACAACGGGGCACCATATATTTT. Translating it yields CASSYSNRLQRGTIYF.

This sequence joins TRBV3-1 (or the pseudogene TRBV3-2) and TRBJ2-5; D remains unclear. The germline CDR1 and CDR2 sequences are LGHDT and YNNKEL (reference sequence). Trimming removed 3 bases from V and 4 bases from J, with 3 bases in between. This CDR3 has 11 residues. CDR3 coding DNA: TGTGCCAGCAGCCAGAGAGAGACCCAGTACTTC. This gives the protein CASSQRETQYF.

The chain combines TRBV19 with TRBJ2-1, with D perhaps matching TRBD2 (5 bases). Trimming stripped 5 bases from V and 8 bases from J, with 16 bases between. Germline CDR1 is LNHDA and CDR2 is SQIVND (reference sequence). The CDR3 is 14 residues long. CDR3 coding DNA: TGTGCCAGTAGTGCCCCCCTCGGACTCGATGAGCAGTTCTTC. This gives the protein CASSAPLGLDEQFF. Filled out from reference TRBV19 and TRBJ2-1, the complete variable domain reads DGGITQSPKYLFRKEGQNVTLSCEQNLNHDAMYWYRQDPGQGLRLIYYSQIVNDFQKGDIAEGYSVSREKKESFPLTVTSAQKNPTAFYLCASSAPLGLDEQFFGPGTRLTVL.

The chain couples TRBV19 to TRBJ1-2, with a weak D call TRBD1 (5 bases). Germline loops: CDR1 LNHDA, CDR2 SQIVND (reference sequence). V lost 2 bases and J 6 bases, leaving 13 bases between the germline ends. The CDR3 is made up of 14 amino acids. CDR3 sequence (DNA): TGTGCCAGTAGTATACGGGAGACAGCTCATGGCTACACCTTC. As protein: CASSIRETAHGYTF.

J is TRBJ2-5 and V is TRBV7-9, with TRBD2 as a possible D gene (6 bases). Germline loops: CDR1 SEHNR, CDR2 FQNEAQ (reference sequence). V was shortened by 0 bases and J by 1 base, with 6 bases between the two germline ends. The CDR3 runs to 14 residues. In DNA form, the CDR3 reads TGTGCCAGCAGCTTAGCGGGACTCCAAGAGACCCAGTACTTC. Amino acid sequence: CASSLAGLQETQYF. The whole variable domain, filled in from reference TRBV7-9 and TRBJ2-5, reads DTGVSQNPRHKITKRGQNVTFRCDPISEHNRLYWYRQTLGQGPEFLTYFQNEAQLEKSRLLSDRFSAERPKGSFSTLEIQRTEQGDSAMYLCASSLAGLQETQYFGPGTRLLVL.

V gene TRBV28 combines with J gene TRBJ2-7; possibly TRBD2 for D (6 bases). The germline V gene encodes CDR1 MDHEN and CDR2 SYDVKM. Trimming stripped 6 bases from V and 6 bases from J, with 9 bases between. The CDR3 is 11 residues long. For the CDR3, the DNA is TGTGCCAGCAGCTCGCGGGGCGAGCAGTACTTC. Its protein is CASSSRGEQYF. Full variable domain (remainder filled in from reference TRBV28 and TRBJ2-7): DVKVTQSSRYLVKRTGEKVFLECVQDMDHENMFWYRQDPGLGLRLIYFSYDVKMKEKGDIPEGYSVSREKKERFSLILESASTNQTSMYLCASSSRGEQYFGPGTRLTVT.

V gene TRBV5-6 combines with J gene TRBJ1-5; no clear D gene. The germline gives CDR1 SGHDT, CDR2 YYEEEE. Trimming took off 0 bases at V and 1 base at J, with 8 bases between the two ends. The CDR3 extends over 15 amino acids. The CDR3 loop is CASSLGDKSNQPQHF. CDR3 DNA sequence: TGTGCCAGCAGCTTGGGTGACAAGAGCAATCAGCCCCAGCATTTT.

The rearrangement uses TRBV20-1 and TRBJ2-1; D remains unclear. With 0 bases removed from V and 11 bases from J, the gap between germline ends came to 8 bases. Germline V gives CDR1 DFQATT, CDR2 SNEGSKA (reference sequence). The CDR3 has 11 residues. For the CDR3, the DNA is TGCAGTGCTAGAGACCCTATCCAGCAGTTCTTC. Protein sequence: CSARDPIQQFF.

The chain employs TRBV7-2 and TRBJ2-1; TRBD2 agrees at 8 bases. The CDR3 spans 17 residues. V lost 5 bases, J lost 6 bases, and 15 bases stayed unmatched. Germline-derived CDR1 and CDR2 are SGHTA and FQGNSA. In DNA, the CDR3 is TGTGCCAGCAGCGCCCGACCCGGGGCGGGAGGCATCAATGAGCAGTTCTTC. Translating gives CASSARPGAGGINEQFF.

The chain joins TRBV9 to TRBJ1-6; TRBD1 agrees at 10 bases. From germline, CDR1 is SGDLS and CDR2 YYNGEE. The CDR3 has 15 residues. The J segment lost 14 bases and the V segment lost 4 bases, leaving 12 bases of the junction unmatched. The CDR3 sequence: CASSSGDRGFSTLHF. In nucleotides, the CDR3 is TGTGCCAGCAGCTCAGGGGACAGGGGTTTCAGTACCCTCCACTTT.

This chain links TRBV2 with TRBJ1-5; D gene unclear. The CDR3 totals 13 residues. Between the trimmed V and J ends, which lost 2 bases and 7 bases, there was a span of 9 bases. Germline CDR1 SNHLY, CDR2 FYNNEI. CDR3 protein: CASSERERQPQHF. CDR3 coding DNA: TGTGCCAGCAGTGAAAGGGAGAGACAGCCCCAGCATTTT. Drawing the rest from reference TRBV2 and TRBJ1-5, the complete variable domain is EPEVTQTPSHQVTQMGQEVILRCVPISNHLYFYWYRQILGQKVEFLVSFYNNEISEKSEIFDDQFSVERPDGSNFTLKIRSTKLEDSAMYFCASSERERQPQHFGDGTRLSIL.

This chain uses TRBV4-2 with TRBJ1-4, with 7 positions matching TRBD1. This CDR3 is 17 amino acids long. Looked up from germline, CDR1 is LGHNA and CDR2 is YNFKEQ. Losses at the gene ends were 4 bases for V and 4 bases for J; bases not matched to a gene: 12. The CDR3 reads CASSLGENRGRNEKLFF. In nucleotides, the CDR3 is TGTGCCAGCAGCCTTGGGGAAAACAGGGGACGTAATGAAAAACTGTTTTTT.

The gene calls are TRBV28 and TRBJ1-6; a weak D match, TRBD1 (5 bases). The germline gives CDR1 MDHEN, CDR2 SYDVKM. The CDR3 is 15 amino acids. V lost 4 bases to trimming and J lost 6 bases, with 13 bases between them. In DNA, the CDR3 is TGTGCCAGCAGTTGGCAGGGCCCGGGTAATTCACCCCTCCACTTT. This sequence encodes CASSWQGPGNSPLHF.

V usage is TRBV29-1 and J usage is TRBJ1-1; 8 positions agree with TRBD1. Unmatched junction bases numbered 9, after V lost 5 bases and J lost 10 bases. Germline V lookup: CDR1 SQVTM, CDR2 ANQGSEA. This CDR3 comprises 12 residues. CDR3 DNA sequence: TGCAGCGTTCGGACAGGGCTGGGAGTAGCTTTCTTT. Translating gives CSVRTGLGVAFF.

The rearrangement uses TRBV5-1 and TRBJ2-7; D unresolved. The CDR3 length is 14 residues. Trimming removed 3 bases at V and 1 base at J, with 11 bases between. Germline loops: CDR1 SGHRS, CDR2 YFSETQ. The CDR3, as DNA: TGCGCCAGCAGCTACCAGACACCATCCTACGAGCAGTACTTC. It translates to CASSYQTPSYEQYF.

The CDR3 region is CASSQDKANSGLVTGELFF. CDR3 coding DNA: TGTGCCAGCAGCCAAGATAAGGCGAACAGCGGGTTGGTCACCGGGGAGCTGTTTTTT. J is TRBJ2-2 and V is TRBV3-1 (or the pseudogene TRBV3-2), with a tentative D call TRBD2 (6 bases). Trimming took 0 bases from V and 4 from J, leaving 21 bases between them. The CDR3 has 19 amino acids. CDR1 is LGHDT and CDR2 is YNNKEL in the germline V gene (reference sequence).

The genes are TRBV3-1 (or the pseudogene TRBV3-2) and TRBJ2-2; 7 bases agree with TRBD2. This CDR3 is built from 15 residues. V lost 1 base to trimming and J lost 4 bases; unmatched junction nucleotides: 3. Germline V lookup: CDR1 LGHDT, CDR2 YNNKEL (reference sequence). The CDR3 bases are TGTGCCAGCAGCCAAGGGGGAGGGTTCACCGGGGAGCTGTTTTTT. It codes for CASSQGGGFTGELFF.